The rows below give T cell receptor beta chains drawn from one sample of a study of cytotoxic CD8 clonotypes in ibrutinib-treated CLL. The assay was immunoSEQ multiplex PCR, and TCRdb's table has in-frame clones only and misses some. The data show tens of thousands of clones, approximately 82% seen once. The sample consisted of PBMCs, taken after 24 months of ibrutinib treatment. The receptors stem from a human donor with chronic lymphocytic leukemia. CDR3s include the opening cysteine and the closing phenylalanine or tryptophan. Fields, in order: J gene, V gene, D gene, clone size, CDR3 DNA, CDR3 protein. The D gene is left open where the match is weak. Size values are once, few and many counts, or a class for expanded clones, and some rows have none.

TRBJ1-2,TRBV6-5,NA,NA,TGTGCCAGCTCGAAGCAGGGTGATGGCTACACCTTC,CASSKQGDGYTF
TRBJ2-5,TRBV7-2,NA,NA,TGTGCCAGCAGCTTTGTCGGGTATGGAGAGACCCAGTACTTC,CASSFVGYGETQYF
TRBJ2-2,TRBV29-1,TRBD1,NA,TGCAGCGTTGCTGGCCAGGGGGCCACCGGGGAGCTGTTTTTT,CSVAGQGATGELFF
TRBJ2-2,TRBV18,TRBD1,NA,TGTGCCAGCTCACCTGTCACAGGGGGTACCGGGGAGCTGTTTTTT,CASSPVTGGTGELFF
TRBJ1-1,TRBV6-5,TRBD1,NA,TGTGCCAGCAGTTACTTAAGGGGGCGTCGGACTGAAGCTTTCTTT,CASSYLRGRRTEAFF
TRBJ1-1,TRBV7-9,TRBD1,NA,TGTGCCAGCAGCTTATCCCAGGGGGCGCGGAACACTGAAGCTTTCTTT,CASSLSQGARNTEAFF
TRBJ1-5,TRBV10-3,NA,NA,TGTGCCATCAGGCTGGACGGCAATCAGCCCCAGCATTTT,CAIRLDGNQPQHF
TRBJ1-2,TRBV11-1,NA,NA,TGTGCCAGCAGCTTAAGGGACGGCTACTATGACTACACCTTC,CASSLRDGYYDYTF
TRBJ2-1,TRBV23-1,NA,NA,TGCGGCCCCCTCTTTCTGGCGCCCAGGGAAACTTGCGACAATGAGCAGTTCTTC,CGPLFLAPRETCDNEQFF
TRBJ1-2,TRBV7-9,NA,NA,TGTGCCAGCAGCCCGAGGACAGCGGGCTATGGCTACACCTTC,CASSPRTAGYGYTF
TRBJ2-7,TRBV5-4,TRBD1,NA,TGTGCCAGCAGCGGCATGGACAGGCCTTTCTTCTACGAGCAGTACTTC,CASSGMDRPFFYEQYF
TRBJ2-1,TRBV6-6,TRBD1,NA,TGTGCCAGCAGGAGACAGGGGGCCGACAATGAGCAGTTCTTC,CASRRQGADNEQFF
TRBJ1-5,TRBV27,NA,NA,TGTGCCAGCGGCTATAGCAATCAGCCCCAGCATTTT,CASGYSNQPQHF
TRBJ2-3,TRBV7-7,NA,once,TGTGCCAGCAGCTTAGATGGTGCGAGCGCCGATACGCAGTATTTT,CASSLDGASADTQYF
TRBJ2-3,TRBV23-1,TRBD1,NA,TGCGCCAGCAGGGGGACAGTAGACACAGATACGCAGTATTTT,CASRGTVDTDTQYF
TRBJ1-1,TRBV30,NA,NA,TGTGCCTGGAGTGAACTAGGGTTGGACACTGAAGCTTTCTTT,CAWSELGLDTEAFF
TRBJ2-2,TRBV13,NA,NA,TGTGCCAGCAGCTGGAGGGACACCGGGGAGCTGTTTTTT,CASSWRDTGELFF
TRBJ2-7,TRBV6-4,NA,once,TGTGCCAGCAGTGACCCCCAGGAGACCTACGAGCAGTACTTC,CASSDPQETYEQYF
TRBJ1-3,TRBV4-1,NA,NA,TGCGCCAGCAGCCAACTCGAGCGGGGAAACACCATATATTTT,CASSQLERGNTIYF
TRBJ2-1,TRBV4-1,TRBD2,NA,TGCGCCAGCACCTCCACTAGCGGGGGGTCCTACAATGAGCAGTTCTTC,CASTSTSGGSYNEQFF
TRBJ2-7,TRBV19,NA,NA,TGTGCCAGTAGTATCGTCTACTCGAGCGAGCAGTACTTC,CASSIVYSSEQYF
TRBJ1-2,TRBV6-6,NA,NA,TGTGCCTCCCGGGGGGCCCAGGGGCTGGATGGCTACACCTTC,CASRGAQGLDGYTF
TRBJ2-5,TRBV27,NA,NA,TGTGCCAGCAGTTTATCGATAGCGGACAGGCAAGAGACCCAGTACTTC,CASSLSIADRQETQYF
TRBJ1-1,TRBV2,NA,few,TGTGCCAGCAGTGCCGACGGGAACACTGAAGCTTTCTTT,CASSADGNTEAFF
TRBJ2-7,TRBV5-1,TRBD2,NA,TGCGCCAGCAGCTTGGGAACTAGCGGGAGTCGGGAGCAGTACTTC,CASSLGTSGSREQYF
TRBJ2-7,TRBV27,NA,NA,TGTGCCAGCACCTACCTCGCGGGGGCCCACGAGCAGTACTTC,CASTYLAGAHEQYF
TRBJ2-5,TRBV18,TRBD1,NA,TGTGCCAGCTCACCGGACAGGGCGAGGGAGACCCAGTACTTC,CASSPDRARETQYF
TRBJ2-5,TRBV28,TRBD1,few,TGTGCCAGCAGCCCTCAGGGGGCCCAAGAGACCCAGTACTTC,CASSPQGAQETQYF
TRBJ2-5,TRBV4-1,TRBD2,NA,TGCGCCAGCAGCCAAGCTCTAGCGGGAACAAATCAAGAGACCCAGTACTTC,CASSQALAGTNQETQYF
TRBJ2-2,TRBV7-3,NA,NA,TGTGCCAGCAGCTTACGGCAGGGATCGCGGACCGGGGAGCTGTTTTTT,CASSLRQGSRTGELFF
TRBJ2-3,TRBV11-2,NA,once,TGTGCCAGCAGCTCCTCCGGGAGCGGATCTAGCACAGATACGCAGTATTTT,CASSSSGSGSSTDTQYF
TRBJ2-7,TRBV30,NA,NA,TGTGCCTGGAAGTCGCCGGGACCTACCTACGAGCAGTACTTC,CAWKSPGPTYEQYF
TRBJ2-5,TRBV11-2,TRBD2,NA,TGTGCCAGCAGCCTGGGACTAGCGGGAGGCGAAGAGACCCAGTACTTC,CASSLGLAGGEETQYF
TRBJ2-5,TRBV30,TRBD2,NA,TGTGCCTGGAGTGGTAGACTAGCGGAGGGGGGGTACCAAGAGACCCAGTACTTC,CAWSGRLAEGGYQETQYF
TRBJ2-7,TRBV19,NA,NA,TGTGCCAGTAGTAGGAGACAGACCTACGAGCAGTACTTC,CASSRRQTYEQYF
TRBJ2-1,TRBV6-6,NA,once,TGTGCCAGCGCAGTACTCCTTTCAGCTGAGCAGTTCTTC,CASAVLLSAEQFF
TRBJ2-5,TRBV7-2,NA,NA,TGTGCCAGCAGCTTAGACTGGAACCAAGAGACCCAGTACTTC,CASSLDWNQETQYF
TRBJ1-1,TRBV15,NA,NA,TGTGCCACCAGCAGAGATAGGGAACTACCCGGGACTGAAGCTTTCTTT,CATSRDRELPGTEAFF
TRBJ1-2,TRBV5-1,NA,NA,TGCGCCAGCAGCTTCGGCAGTAACTATGGCTACACCTTC,CASSFGSNYGYTF
TRBJ2-1,TRBV19,TRBD2,NA,TGTGCCAGTAGTACTAGCGGGAGGCTCCTCGGGGGCAATGAGCAGTTCTTC,CASSTSGRLLGGNEQFF
TRBJ1-2,TRBV2,TRBD1,NA,TGTGCCAGCAGTGAATTTAGGCAGGGGGTCCGAGACTATGGCTACACCTTC,CASSEFRQGVRDYGYTF
TRBJ2-6,TRBV6-1,NA,once,TGTGCCAGCAGTGCAACAGAAAGTGTGACCTCTGGGGCCAACGTCCTGACTTTC,CASSATESVTSGANVLTF
TRBJ1-1,TRBV6-5,NA,few,TGTGCCAGCAAAGAGCAGTGGAACACTGAAGCTTTCTTT,CASKEQWNTEAFF
TRBJ1-2,TRBV5-1,NA,NA,TGCGCCAGCAGCTTGGGGACAGTTCCTATGGGCTACACCTTC,CASSLGTVPMGYTF
TRBJ1-5,TRBV7-9,NA,once,TGTGCCAGCAGCTTAGACCACCAGCCCCAGCATTTT,CASSLDHQPQHF
TRBJ1-1,TRBV28,NA,NA,TGTGCCAGCATTTCAGGAGTCTCCCATGAAGCTTTCTTT,CASISGVSHEAFF
TRBJ2-5,TRBV5-1,TRBD2,NA,TGCGCCAGCAGCCCTGGGACTAGCGGGAGGGTCGCTGAAGAGACCCAGTACTTC,CASSPGTSGRVAEETQYF
TRBJ2-7,TRBV4-3,TRBD1,NA,TGCGCCAGCAGCATGGACAGGGGCTACGAGCAGTACTTC,CASSMDRGYEQYF
TRBJ2-7,TRBV4-2,TRBD2,NA,TGTGCCAGCAGCCAAGCTGAGCGGGATGGGATACAGTACTTC,CASSQAERDGIQYF
TRBJ1-4,TRBV18,NA,NA,TGTGCCAGCTCACCACCGGTAGGTCGCGAAAAACTGTTTTTT,CASSPPVGREKLFF
TRBJ1-5,TRBV2,TRBD1,NA,TGTGCCAGCAGGGCAGGGGACAGGGGGCTTTTTCAGCCCCAGCATTTT,CASRAGDRGLFQPQHF
TRBJ1-2,TRBV19,NA,NA,TGTGCCAGTAGTATAGATCCCTTCAATTGGAGGGGCTACACCTTC,CASSIDPFNWRGYTF
TRBJ2-7,TRBV7-2,TRBD1,NA,TGTGCCAGCAGCTTAGTTGGGGCGGGGACAGGGGGCTACGAGCAGTACTTC,CASSLVGAGTGGYEQYF
TRBJ2-4,TRBV2,NA,NA,TGTGCCAGCAGTGGCGGGGTATACATTCAGTACTTC,CASSGGVYIQYF
TRBJ2-7,TRBV18,NA,NA,TGTGCCAGCTCCCCCTTGGGGGCTTACGAGCAGTACTTC,CASSPLGAYEQYF
TRBJ2-4,TRBV7-6,NA,NA,TGTGCCAGCAGTAAGACACCGCGGAGTATTCAGTACTTC,CASSKTPRSIQYF
TRBJ2-2,TRBV7-9,TRBD1,NA,TGTGCCAGCAGCTCGTTTACAGGGGTCGCCGGGGAGCTGTTTTTT,CASSSFTGVAGELFF
TRBJ1-3,TRBV30,NA,once,TGTGCCTGGAGTGACTCTGGAAACACCATATATTTT,CAWSDSGNTIYF
TRBJ2-1,TRBV27,NA,NA,TGTGCCAGCAGCTCTAGGGGGAATGAGCAGTTCTTC,CASSSRGNEQFF